This record covers a single T cell receptor (beta chain). The antigen is unknown. The sample's treatment: oral pan-JAK inhibitor, 5-10 mg twice daily. Collected material from alopecia areata patients comprised lesional scalp punch biopsies and peripheral blood. cDNA prepared by RNA extraction and subsequent reverse transcription served as the template for sequencing. TCRdb's copy holds only in-frame clones and misses some; the assay was immunoSEQ multiplex PCR. The profile covers 150,000 to 250,000 clones, with roughly three fifths appearing a single time and approximately 3.3% taken by the ten largest. This sample stems from a study of CD8+ T cells in alopecia areata. The study, taken as a whole, reports: Across lesional scalp, and particularly alopecia totalis/universalis, clonality surpassed that of normal scalp. It was less clear whether patients shared TCRs than it was in mice, possibly because of HLA.

Sequences were derived from CD4+ T cells sorted from blood, sampled at week 4, from a patient treated with tofacitinib. The source of this sequence is a human donor with alopecia areata.

In DNA form, the CDR3 reads TGTGCCAGCAGCTTGGTAAACGAGGGAGGGACCCAGTACTTC. Its translation: CASSLVNEGGTQYF. The chain carries TRBV5-4 and TRBJ2-5; TRBD2 is a possible D gene (6 bases). V was pared by 0 bases and J by 7 bases, with 13 bases between. CDR1 is SGHNT and CDR2 is YYREEE in the germline V gene (reference sequence). The CDR3 is 14 amino acids.